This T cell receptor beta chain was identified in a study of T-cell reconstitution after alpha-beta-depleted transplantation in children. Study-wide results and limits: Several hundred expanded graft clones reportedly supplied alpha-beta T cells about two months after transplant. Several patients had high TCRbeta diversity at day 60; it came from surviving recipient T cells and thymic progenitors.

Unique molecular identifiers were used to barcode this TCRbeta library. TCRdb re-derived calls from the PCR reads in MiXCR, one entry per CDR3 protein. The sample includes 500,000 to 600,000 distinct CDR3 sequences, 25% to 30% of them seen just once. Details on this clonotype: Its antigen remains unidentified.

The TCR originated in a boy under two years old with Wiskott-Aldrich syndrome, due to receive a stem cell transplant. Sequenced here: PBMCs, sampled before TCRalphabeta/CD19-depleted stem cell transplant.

CDR3 DNA: TGCGCCAGCAGCTTGGCTTTCGCCCCCTACGAGCAGTACTTC. Translated, it gives CASSLAFAPYEQYF. The V and J genes are TRBV5-1 and TRBJ2-7, with no clear D. The CDR3 is made up of 14 amino acids. The V and J ends lost 0 bases and 2 bases respectively, with 9 bases between them. Germline V gene sequence: CDR1 SGHRS, CDR2 YFSETQ.